Below are 5 T cell receptor beta chains sequenced from a single sample in a study of long-term antiretroviral therapy in people with HIV. A v3.0 immunoSEQ assay was performed at survey level. Data came from immunoSEQ multiplex PCR; TCRdb stores just in-frame clones and leaves some out. The data show roughly 20,000 clones, approximately 88% seen once. Sequences were derived from unsorted PBMCs, sampled 2.1 years after starting antiretroviral therapy. The receptors come from a man between 18 and 35 years old with HIV.

The genes are TRBV7-9 and TRBJ2-7; 7 positions match TRBD2. J gave up 6 bases and V 5 bases, and 4 bases lay outside the gene matches. The germline V gene has CDR1 SEHNR and CDR2 FQNEAQ (reference sequence). The CDR3 is made up of 12 amino acids. The DNA for the CDR3 is TGTGCCAGCAGCCTGGGGGGGGGCGAGCAGTACTTC. As protein: CASSLGGGEQYF.

J is TRBJ2-7 and V is TRBV18, with a possible D match to TRBD2 (7 bases). V shed 4 bases and J shed 2 bases, with 12 bases lying between them. Germline CDR1 is KGHSH and CDR2 is LQKENI. The CDR3 is 14 amino acids. The CDR3 here is CASSLGGGPYEQYF. CDR3 in DNA: TGTGCCAGCTCACTAGGGGGGGGTCCCTACGAGCAGTACTTC.

The chain recombines TRBV7-9 with TRBJ1-1; D may be TRBD1 (6 bases). Germline assignment: CDR1 SEHNR and CDR2 FQNEAQ (reference sequence). The CDR3 runs 13 residues. Trimming took off 4 bases at V and 5 bases at J, with 11 bases between the two ends. The CDR3 protein is CASSSPQGTEAFF. CDR3 nucleotides: TGTGCCAGCAGCTCCCCCCAGGGGACTGAAGCTTTCTTT.

The sample holds one count of this clone. The chain couples TRBV18 to TRBJ1-4, with D uncertain. V was pared by 3 bases and J by 5 bases, with 10 bases between. There are 14 residues in the CDR3. CDR1 and CDR2 from the germline V gene are KGHSH and LQKENI. The CDR3 protein is CASSPPPGNEKLFF. CDR3 DNA: TGTGCCAGCTCACCCCCACCGGGGAATGAAAAACTGTTTTTT.

The J gene is TRBJ1-3, the V gene TRBV9; D unclear. There are 14 residues in the CDR3. V was shortened by 0 bases and J by 0 bases, with 4 bases between the two germline ends. CDR1 and CDR2 from the germline V gene are SGDLS and YYNGEE. CDR3 nucleotide sequence: TGTGCCAGCAGCGTAGGGACCTCTGGAAACACCATATATTTT. Its protein is CASSVGTSGNTIYF.